Presented here are 21 T cell receptor beta chains from one specimen sequenced in a study of blood T cell repertoires in COVID-19. The method was immunoSEQ multiplex PCR; TCRdb's version includes in-frame clones alone and lacks a portion of them. The repertoire includes approximately 170,000 clones, around four fifths of them detected once, and roughly 8.6% sits in the top ten. Sequencing used PBMCs or T cells enriched from blood (not recorded which). These receptors were taken from a woman aged 45-65 years who had recovered from COVID-19.

Here the CDR3 reads CSASSSTGGNQPQHF. As DNA, the CDR3 is TGCAGTGCTAGTAGCTCGACAGGGGGAAATCAGCCCCAGCATTTT. The gene calls are TRBV20-1 and TRBJ1-5, with TRBD1 matching over 9 bases. The germline V gene encodes CDR1 DFQATT and CDR2 SNEGSKA (reference sequence). With 3 bases clipped from V and 4 bases from J, the junction kept 7 bases outside the gene matches. The CDR3 runs to 15 residues.

The J gene is TRBJ1-4, the V gene TRBV3-1 (or the pseudogene TRBV3-2); maybe TRBD1 (6 bases). Germline V CDR1 and CDR2: LGHDT, YNNKEL (reference sequence). With 1 base removed from V and 8 bases from J, the gap between germline ends came to 11 bases. The CDR3 extends over 14 amino acids. The CDR3 here is CASSQATGREKLFF. The CDR3, as DNA: TGTGCCAGCAGCCAAGCCACAGGGAGAGAAAAACTGTTTTTT.

CDR3 loop: CASSVGQGSEKLFF. CDR3 in DNA: TGTGCCAGCAGCGTGGGACAGGGATCTGAAAAACTGTTTTTT. The J gene is TRBJ1-4, the V gene TRBV9, with 9 bases lining up with TRBD1. Germline V gene data show CDR1 as SGDLS and CDR2 as YYNGEE. Trimming removed 2 bases from V and 7 bases from J; junction bases left unmatched: 3. The CDR3 totals 14 residues.

The CDR3 spells CAISGETGGSYEQYF. CDR3 nucleotides: TGTGCCATCAGTGGGGAGACAGGGGGCTCTTACGAGCAGTACTTC. The chain is built from TRBV10-3 and TRBJ2-7; 10 bases map to TRBD1. CDR1 ENHRY and CDR2 SYGVKD come from the germline V gene. The CDR3 covers 15 residues. V was clipped by 4 bases and J by 4 bases; unmatched bases: 7.

The chain employs TRBV7-3 and TRBJ2-1, with D unresolved. The CDR3 sequence is 15 residues long. With 1 base removed from V and 8 bases from J, the gap between germline ends came to 15 bases. Germline values: CDR1 SGHTA, CDR2 FQGTGA. CDR3 nucleotides: TGTGCCAGCAGCTTAATTGGCCACCCAACCGATGAGCAGTTCTTC. Translated, it gives CASSLIGHPTDEQFF.

V usage is TRBV19 and J usage is TRBJ2-3; D uncertain. The germline V gene has CDR1 LNHDA and CDR2 SQIVND (reference sequence). V lost 7 bases and J lost 3, with 20 bases in between. This CDR3 spans 16 amino acids. The CDR3 loop reads CASTDRSSRSTDTQYF. CDR3 nucleotide sequence: TGTGCCAGTACAGACCGGAGTAGTAGGAGTACAGATACGCAGTATTTT. The full variable domain, completed using reference TRBV19 and TRBJ2-3, is DGGITQSPKYLFRKEGQNVTLSCEQNLNHDAMYWYRQDPGQGLRLIYYSQIVNDFQKGDIAEGYSVSREKKESFPLTVTSAQKNPTAFYLCASTDRSSRSTDTQYFGPGTRLTVL.

This rearrangement joins TRBV2 to TRBJ2-2; 9 bases map to TRBD1. The V segment lost 5 bases and the J segment 4 bases; nucleotides outside the gene matches: 5. CDR3 size: 15 residues. Germline loops: CDR1 SNHLY, CDR2 FYNNEI. Here the CDR3 reads CASSIRTGATGELFF. CDR3 coding DNA: TGTGCCAGCAGTATTCGGACAGGGGCCACCGGGGAGCTGTTTTTT.

The chain carries TRBV5-1 and TRBJ2-1; 11 bases line up with TRBD2. Germline V lookup: CDR1 SGHRS, CDR2 YFSETQ. CDR3 length: 16 residues. V gave up 5 bases and J gave up 0 bases; unmatched junction bases: 4. The CDR3, as DNA: TGCGCCAGCAGGTTCACTAGCGGGAGCTCCTACAATGAGCAGTTCTTC. It yields the protein CASRFTSGSSYNEQFF.

The V and J genes are TRBV28 and TRBJ2-1; 12 bases map to TRBD2. The CDR3 covers 16 residues. V lost 4 bases, J lost 4 bases, and 5 bases stayed unmatched. Germline V gives CDR1 MDHEN, CDR2 SYDVKM. The CDR3, as DNA: TGTGCCAGCAGTTCGACCGGGACTAGCGGGTACAATGAGCAGTTCTTC. Protein product: CASSSTGTSGYNEQFF.

The chain combines TRBV11-2 with TRBJ1-4; maybe TRBD1 (5 bases). CDR3 length: 15 amino acids. Germline V gene lookup returns CDR1 SGHAT and CDR2 FQNNGV. The V end lost 5 bases, the J end lost 5 bases, and 15 bases lay between the germline ends. The CDR3 region is CASSARKGRNEKLFF. CDR3 DNA sequence: TGTGCCAGCAGCGCCCGGAAGGGGCGGAATGAAAAACTGTTTTTT. Full variable domain (rest looked up from reference TRBV11-2 and TRBJ1-4): EAGVAQSPRYKIIEKRQSVAFWCNPISGHATLYWYQQILGQGPKLLIQFQNNGVVDDSQLPKDRFSAERLKGVDSTLKIQPAKLEDSAVYLCASSARKGRNEKLFFGSGTQLSVL.

The chain has TRBV2 and TRBJ2-1, with 7 positions matching TRBD2. Trimming took 3 bases from V and 6 from J; bases not matched to a gene: 8. Germline values: CDR1 SNHLY, CDR2 FYNNEI. CDR3 length: 15 residues. CDR3 bases: TGTGCCAGCAGTGACATGGTTGGCGGGAGCAATGAGCAGTTCTTC. The encoded protein is CASSDMVGGSNEQFF.

The rearrangement uses TRBV3-1 (or the pseudogene TRBV3-2) and TRBJ1-5, with 10 bases matching TRBD1. Germline loops: CDR1 LGHDT, CDR2 YNNKEL (reference sequence). The V and J ends lost 3 bases and 7 bases, in that order; junction bases with no gene match: 6. CDR3 size: 15 residues. DNA for the CDR3: TGTGCCAGCAGCCATTCCGGGACAGGGGTCCAGCCCCAGCATTTT. As protein: CASSHSGTGVQPQHF.

The rearrangement joins TRBV6-2 or TRBV6-3 to TRBJ2-7; 10 nucleotides match TRBD2. The length of the CDR3 is 15 residues. CDR1 is MNHEY, CDR2 SVGEGT, per germline. The ends lost 5 bases at V and 6 bases at J; junction bases unmatched: 10. The CDR3 loop reads CASSIPGLAGAEQYF. Here the CDR3 DNA reads TGTGCCAGCAGTATCCCGGGGCTAGCGGGAGCCGAGCAGTACTTC.

The sample holds one count of this clone. The J gene is TRBJ2-7, the V gene TRBV2, with D possibly matching TRBD1 (5 bases). Trimming shortened V by 6 bases and J by 4 bases, and 10 bases separated the two germline ends. Germline CDR1 SNHLY, CDR2 FYNNEI. The CDR3 contains 12 residues. The DNA of the CDR3 is TGTGCCAGCAGGACCACAGGTTACGAGCAGTACTTC. Translation gives CASRTTGYEQYF.

This clone was seen only a few times. The chain recombines TRBV5-4 with TRBJ1-6; D not resolved. The CDR3 runs to 14 residues. The V and J ends lost 1 base and 5 bases respectively, with 7 bases between them. Germline CDR1 is SGHNT and CDR2 is YYREEE (reference sequence). The DNA for the CDR3 is TGTGCCAGCAGCTTGACCGGGGATAATTCACCCCTCCACTTT. Translated, it gives CASSLTGDNSPLHF.

The gene calls are TRBV5-4 and TRBJ2-7; TRBD1 matches 9 bases. Per germline, CDR1 SGHNT and CDR2 YYREEE (reference sequence). The CDR3 runs 14 residues. J lost 7 bases, V lost 4 bases, and 9 bases had no gene match. The CDR3 region is CASSPGTGLGEQYF. For the CDR3, the DNA is TGTGCCAGCAGCCCCGGGACAGGGCTGGGAGAGCAGTACTTC.

The chain combines TRBV4-3 with TRBJ2-3; 9 bases line up with TRBD2. Germline V lookup: CDR1 LGHNA, CDR2 YSLEER. The CDR3 has 17 residues. V shed 5 bases, J shed 0 bases, and the junction held 9 bases outside the gene matches. The DNA for the CDR3 is TGCGCCAGCAGCTTCTTAGCGGGAGAGCTTAGCACAGATACGCAGTATTTT. This gives the protein CASSFLAGELSTDTQYF.

This clone was seen a few times. The V call is TRBV18, the J call TRBJ2-1; D remains unclear. V shed 0 bases and J shed 4 bases, with 7 bases lying between them. The CDR3 has 14 residues. Germline V gene data show CDR1 as KGHSH and CDR2 as LQKENI. CDR3 nucleotides: TGTGCCAGCTCACCACCAGCATATTACAATGAGCAGTTCTTC. Protein product: CASSPPAYYNEQFF. Variable domain in full (rest from reference TRBV18 and TRBJ2-1): NAGVMQNPRHLVRRRGQEARLRCSPMKGHSHVYWYRQLPEEGLKFMVYLQKENIIDESGMPKERFSAEFPKEGPSILRIQQVVRGDSAAYFCASSPPAYYNEQFFGPGTRLTVL.

This clone was recorded once. The V gene is TRBV6-5, the J gene TRBJ2-7; 7 nucleotides align to TRBD1. In germline, CDR1 is MNHEY, CDR2 SVGAGI. The V segment lost 6 bases and the J segment 5 bases; nucleotides outside the gene matches: 13. The CDR3 length is 15 residues. The CDR3 reads CASRHGTGVNHEQYF. For the CDR3, the DNA is TGTGCCAGCAGACACGGAACAGGGGTTAACCACGAGCAGTACTTC.

V usage is TRBV13 and J usage is TRBJ2-1; perhaps TRBD2 as D (7 bases). V gave up 4 bases and J gave up 8 bases, with 12 bases separating them. This CDR3 contains 13 residues. From germline, CDR1 is PRHDT and CDR2 FYEKMQ (reference sequence). This CDR3 is CASSSGGLDEQFF. Written as DNA, the CDR3 is TGTGCCAGCAGCTCGGGGGGCCTCGATGAGCAGTTCTTC.

The CDR3, as DNA: TGTGCCAGCAGCTTCCCCCCCCACGGGAACACCGGGGAGCTGTTTTTT. It specifies CASSFPPHGNTGELFF. The chain is built from TRBV7-9 and TRBJ2-2, with D hard to call. CDR1 and CDR2 (germline): SEHNR, FQNEAQ (reference sequence). Trimming shortened V by 3 bases and J by 1 base, and 12 bases separated the two germline ends. The CDR3 spans 16 residues.